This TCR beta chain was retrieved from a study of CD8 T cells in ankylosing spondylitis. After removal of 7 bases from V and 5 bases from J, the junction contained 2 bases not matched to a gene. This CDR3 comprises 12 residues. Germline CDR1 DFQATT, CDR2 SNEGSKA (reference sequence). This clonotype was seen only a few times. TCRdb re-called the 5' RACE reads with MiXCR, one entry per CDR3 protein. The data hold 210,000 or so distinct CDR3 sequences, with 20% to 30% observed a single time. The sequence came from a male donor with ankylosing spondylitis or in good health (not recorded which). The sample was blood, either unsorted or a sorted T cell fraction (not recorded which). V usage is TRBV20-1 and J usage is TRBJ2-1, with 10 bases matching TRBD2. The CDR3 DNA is TGCAGTGGGACTAGCGGAGACAATGAGCAGTTCTTC. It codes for CSGTSGDNEQFF.